These 26 T cell receptor beta chains were all obtained from the same sample, sequenced in a study of CD8+CD57+ T cells in acquired aplastic anemia. Genomic DNA, serving as template, underwent TCR beta VDJ and CDR3 profiling. TCRdb re-derived calls from the reads in MiXCR, one entry per CDR3 protein. The sample comprises 300,000 or so distinct CDR3 sequences, 45% to 65% of which are singletons, and around 1.2% rests with the top ten. Previously, flow cytometry had revealed CD8+CD57+ cell expansion in the patients chosen for sequencing. The sample was sorted CD4+, CD8+, or CD8+CD57+ T cells (not recorded which) from PBMCs. The receptors here all came from a human donor with aplastic anemia.

This clonotype occurred a few times. At one of its ends the junction is not consistent with the germline gene, which may arise from a read error. The V and J genes are TRBV2 and TRBJ1-6; 7 bases match TRBD1. This CDR3 is built from 14 residues. Germline V gene data show CDR1 as SNHLY and CDR2 as FYNNEI. For the CDR3, the DNA is TGCGCCAGCAGTGTAAGAGACAGGGTTTCACCCCTCCGCTTT. Translation gives CASSVRDRVSPLRF.

The chain has TRBV9 and TRBJ2-4; D gene uncertain. V shed 4 bases and J shed 0 bases, with 8 bases lying between them. CDR1 and CDR2 from the germline V gene are SGDLS and YYNGEE. The CDR3 is made up of 14 amino acids. This CDR3 is CASSPRLAKNIQYF. The DNA of the CDR3 is TGTGCCAGCAGCCCACGATTAGCCAAAAACATTCAGTACTTC.

This clonotype was seen at least ten times. The chain couples TRBV20-1 to TRBJ1-2; a weak D match, TRBD1 (6 bases). Germline-derived CDR1 and CDR2 are DFQATT and SNEGSKA (reference sequence). V was trimmed by 5 bases and J by 8 bases, leaving 24 bases between them. The CDR3 sequence is 15 residues long. CDR3 loop: CSARFPGRGGDGYTF. DNA of the CDR3: TGCAGTGCTCGTTTCCCTGGCCGAGGGGGTGACGGCTACACCTTC.

This clonotype came up once. This sequence joins TRBV19 and TRBJ1-2; unclear D gene. Germline V gene lookup returns CDR1 LNHDA and CDR2 SQIVND (reference sequence). The ends were cut back, 8 bases at V and 8 bases at J, with 12 bases in the middle. The CDR3 covers 11 residues. The CDR3 sequence is CASERAQGYTF. CDR3 bases: TGTGCCAGTGAGCGGGCCCAAGGCTACACCTTC. The entire variable domain, with the rest obtained from reference TRBV19 and TRBJ1-2, is as follows: DGGITQSPKYLFRKEGQNVTLSCEQNLNHDAMYWYRQDPGQGLRLIYYSQIVNDFQKGDIAEGYSVSREKKESFPLTVTSAQKNPTAFYLCASERAQGYTFGSGTRLTVV.

This clonotype was counted many times. The V call is TRBV9, the J call TRBJ1-1; a weak D match, TRBD1 (6 bases). V gave up 1 base and J gave up 5 bases, with 9 bases separating them. CDR1 is SGDLS, CDR2 YYNGEE, per germline. The CDR3 totals 13 residues. CDR3 in DNA: TGTGCCAGCAGCGTACAAAGGGGGACTGAAGCTTTCTTT. It yields the protein CASSVQRGTEAFF.

The CDR3 bases are TGTGCCAGCAGACAGGGAATTTTAACAGATACGCAGTATTTT. It translates to CASRQGILTDTQYF. The chain couples TRBV2 to TRBJ2-3, with D possibly matching TRBD1 (6 bases). Germline V CDR1 and CDR2: SNHLY, FYNNEI. Between the trimmed V and J ends, which lost 6 bases and 3 bases, there was a span of 13 bases. The CDR3 sequence is 14 residues long.

The chain recombines TRBV5-6 with TRBJ2-2; tentatively, D is TRBD1 (6 bases). The CDR3 runs to 15 residues. The V gene lost 1 base and the J gene lost 1 base, with 8 bases spanning the gap. CDR1 and CDR2 (germline): SGHDT, YYEEEE. CDR3 sequence reads: CASSLPGQNTGELFF. The CDR3 nucleotides are TGTGCCAGCAGCTTGCCGGGACAGAACACCGGGGAGCTGTTTTTT.

This clonotype was picked up a small number of times. The chain uses TRBV9 and TRBJ2-7; 7 bases align to TRBD2. CDR3 length: 13 residues. V dropped 7 bases and J dropped 0; count of bases not matched to a gene: 4. Germline CDR1 and CDR2: SGDLS and YYNGEE. CDR3 DNA sequence: TGTGCCAGCGGGAGGGATAGCTCCTACGAGCAGTACTTC. It is translated as CASGRDSSYEQYF.

This clonotype appeared a few times. V gene TRBV29-1 combines with J gene TRBJ1-1; a possible D gene is TRBD1 (5 bases). The CDR3 is 14 amino acids. CDR1 is SQVTM, CDR2 ANQGSEA, per germline. The V and J ends lost 6 bases and 2 bases respectively, with 16 bases between them. The CDR3 DNA reads as TGCAGCGTGCGTTGGGGGGACTTCAACACTGAAGCTTTCTTT. Translating it yields CSVRWGDFNTEAFF. Using reference TRBV29-1 and TRBJ1-1 for the parts outside the CDR3, the full variable domain is SAVISQKPSRDICQRGTSLTIQCQVDSQVTMMFWYRQQPGQSLTLIATANQGSEATYESGFVIDKFPISRPNLTFSTLTVSNMSPEDSSIYLCSVRWGDFNTEAFFGQGTRLTVV.

A word on this clonotype: This may arise from a read error, as a much more abundant clone is one base away. This chain joins TRBV6-6 and TRBJ1-1; D might be TRBD1 (5 bases). Germline loops: CDR1 MNHNY, CDR2 SVGAGI (reference sequence). The length of the CDR3 is 16 residues. V was pared by 4 bases and J by 4 bases, with 19 bases between. The CDR3 DNA is TGTGCCAGCAGTTTTCTGGTACCGGGGACCGCCACTGAAGCTTTCTTT. Translation: CASSFLVPGTATEAFF.

This clonotype was recorded many times. An end of the junction does not agree with germline; a read error may underlie this. V usage is TRBV9 and J usage is TRBJ1-6; no definite D call. Germline values: CDR1 SGDLS, CDR2 YYNGEE. CDR3 length: 15 amino acids. The DNA of the CDR3 is TGTGCCACCAGCGAAGAGGGAAGAATGAATTCACCCCTCCACTTT. As protein: CATSEEGRMNSPLHF.

The genes are TRBV7-8 and TRBJ2-2; D is ambiguous. CDR1 and CDR2 from the germline V gene are SGHVS and FQNEAQ. Trimming stripped 1 base from V and 4 bases from J, with 7 bases between. The length of the CDR3 is 14 residues. The CDR3 reads CASSLVEFTGELFF. In nucleotides, the CDR3 is TGTGCCAGCAGCTTAGTGGAATTCACCGGGGAGCTGTTTTTT.

This clonotype was observed a handful of times. The V call is TRBV7-9, the J call TRBJ1-2; a possible D gene is TRBD1 (5 bases). The V gene lost 5 bases and the J gene lost 5 bases, with 18 bases spanning the gap. The CDR3 is 15 amino acids. Germline CDR1 is SEHNR and CDR2 is FQNEAQ (reference sequence). This CDR3 reads CASSPGKGAGYGYTF. DNA of the CDR3: TGTGCCAGCAGCCCAGGGAAAGGCGCGGGTTATGGCTACACCTTC.

The genes are TRBV9 and TRBJ2-5; TRBD2 might be the D (7 bases). V was pared by 0 bases and J by 5 bases, with 11 bases between. This CDR3 is built from 14 residues. CDR1 SGDLS and CDR2 YYNGEE come from the germline V gene. CDR3 loop: CASSVEGEGETQYF. In DNA, the CDR3 is TGTGCCAGCAGCGTAGAGGGGGAGGGGGAGACCCAGTACTTC.

The CDR3 nucleotides are TGTGCCAGCAGCTCCACCAGCGGGACCCAAAGGGATACGCAGTATTTT. Its protein product is CASSSTSGTQRDTQYF. The chain is built from TRBV7-3 and TRBJ2-3; 7 bases are shared with TRBD2. The CDR3 has 16 amino acids. V was pared by 4 bases and J by 6 bases, with 13 bases of the junction left unmatched. From germline, CDR1 is SGHTA and CDR2 FQGTGA. Combining the CDR3 with reference TRBV7-3 and TRBJ2-3 gives the whole variable domain GAGVSQTPSNKVTEKGKYVELRCDPISGHTALYWYRQSLGQGPEFLIYFQGTGAADDSGLPNDRFFAVRPEGSVSTLKIQRTERGDSAVYLCASSSTSGTQRDTQYFGPGTRLTVL.

The chain joins TRBV5-1 to TRBJ2-3, with D perhaps TRBD2 (5 bases). Per the germline V gene, CDR1 is SGHRS and CDR2 is YFSETQ. Trimming left V 4 bases short and J 8 bases short, with 14 bases between. The CDR3 has 13 amino acids. Here the CDR3 DNA reads TGCGCCAGCAGCGAGACTACTTTCTTTACGCAGTATTTT. Translating gives CASSETTFFTQYF.

About this clonotype: This clone may be a read error of a much larger clone one base away. This chain joins TRBV3-1 and TRBJ1-2; weak D call: TRBD1 (5 bases). This CDR3 spans 13 amino acids. In germline, CDR1 is LGHDT, CDR2 YNNKEL (reference sequence). The CDR3 nucleotides read TGTGCCAACAGCCTCGGGACGGAATATGGCTACACCTTC. Protein product: CANSLGTEYGYTF. Using reference TRBV3-1 and TRBJ1-2 for the parts outside the CDR3, the full variable domain is DTAVSQTPKYLVTQMGNDKSIKCEQNLGHDTMYWYKQDSKKFLKIMFSYNNKELIINETVPNRFSPKSPDKAHLNLHINSLELGDSAVYFCANSLGTEYGYTFGSGTRLTVV.

V usage is TRBV29-1 and J usage is TRBJ2-1; a possible D gene is TRBD2 (6 bases). The V gene lost 3 bases and the J gene lost 3 bases, with 12 bases spanning the gap. This CDR3 has 14 amino acids. Germline V gives CDR1 SQVTM, CDR2 ANQGSEA. As DNA, the CDR3 is TGCAGCGTTGAGGTTGCGGGGAACTACAATGAGCAGTTCTTC. Its protein is CSVEVAGNYNEQFF.

As for this clonotype: Likely a read error: the CDR3 ends without its conserved phenylalanine or tryptophan. This chain connects TRBV29-1 to TRBJ2-5; D remains ambiguous. CDR3 length equals 10 residues. CDR1 and CDR2 (germline): SQVTM, ANQGSEA. The CDR3 reads CGGQLETQYL. Here the CDR3 DNA reads TGCGGCGGCCAACTCGAGACCCAGTACCTC.

The chain employs TRBV10-3 and TRBJ2-7; 10 nucleotides line up with TRBD2. With V trimmed by 4 bases and J by 5 bases, 11 bases remained unmatched. Per the germline V gene, CDR1 is ENHRY and CDR2 is SYGVKD. The CDR3 runs 16 residues. The CDR3 DNA is TGTGCCATCAGTGGTGGGGGAAGCGGGAGGGCCGACGAGCAGTACTTC. Encoded protein: CAISGGGSGRADEQYF.

V is TRBV18 and J is TRBJ2-5; no reliable D call. Germline V gene sequence: CDR1 KGHSH, CDR2 LQKENI. V gave up 7 bases and J gave up 5 bases, with 11 bases separating them. The CDR3 loop spans 12 amino acids. The CDR3 region has the DNA TGTGCCAGCTTATCCCAAGGGGAGACCCAGTACTTC. Amino acids: CASLSQGETQYF.

The rearrangement uses TRBV19 and TRBJ1-1; D uncertain. There are 12 residues in the CDR3. Germline-derived CDR1 and CDR2 are LNHDA and SQIVND (reference sequence). Trimming stripped 4 bases from V and 7 bases from J, with 10 bases between. The CDR3 protein is CASSTRRGEAFF. CDR3 nucleotide sequence: TGTGCCAGTAGTACCCGGCGGGGTGAAGCTTTCTTT.

This chain uses TRBV2 with TRBJ2-3; 12 bases align to TRBD2. CDR1 SNHLY and CDR2 FYNNEI come from the germline V gene. This CDR3 is 15 amino acids long. Unmatched junction bases numbered 2, after V lost 4 bases and J lost 3 bases. Here the CDR3 reads CASSVTSGGTDTQYF. The CDR3 DNA reads TGTGCCAGCAGTGTGACTAGCGGGGGAACAGATACGCAGTATTTT. The whole variable domain, filled in from reference TRBV2 and TRBJ2-3, reads EPEVTQTPSHQVTQMGQEVILRCVPISNHLYFYWYRQILGQKVEFLVSFYNNEISEKSEIFDDQFSVERPDGSNFTLKIRSTKLEDSAMYFCASSVTSGGTDTQYFGPGTRLTVL.

There are many counts of this clonotype. The chain has TRBV9 and TRBJ1-6; D gene uncertain. This CDR3 is built from 17 residues. Germline CDR1 is SGDLS and CDR2 is YYNGEE. Trimming took off 4 bases at V and 0 bases at J, with 14 bases between the two ends. CDR3 sequence: CASSPLRGSSYNSPLHF. As DNA, the CDR3 is TGTGCCAGCAGCCCCCTTCGCGGGAGCTCCTATAATTCACCCCTCCACTTT.

This clonotype was recorded a few times. The V and J genes are TRBV29-1 and TRBJ1-2; 9 bases are shared with TRBD1. CDR1 SQVTM and CDR2 ANQGSEA come from the germline V gene. V was clipped by 2 bases and J by 8 bases; unmatched bases: 6. This CDR3 comprises 13 residues. CDR3 DNA: TGCAGCGTTGAAAAGACAGGGGGGAACGGCTACACCTTC. Translation: CSVEKTGGNGYTF.

The J gene is TRBJ1-4, the V gene TRBV20-1; D remains ambiguous. Germline CDR1 reads DFQATT; CDR2 reads SNEGSKA (reference sequence). V was clipped by 6 bases and J by 8 bases, with 13 bases between them. The CDR3 loop spans 12 amino acids. CDR3 DNA sequence: TGCAGTGCGGGTAGAAGTGGGGAAAAACTGTTTTTT. It encodes CSAGRSGEKLFF.